This paragraph covers one TCR beta chain sequence. The antigen is unknown. V shed 6 bases, J shed 7 bases, and the junction held 8 bases outside the gene matches. CDR1 is MNHEY, CDR2 SVGEGT, per germline. The CDR3 spans 13 residues. The data derive from a study of CD8 T cells in Susac syndrome. Study-level background: The sequenced Susac syndrome patients comprised roughly 6 with active disease and about eight in remission. Points from the study as a whole: Clonal expansion was not seen in any Susac syndrome CD4+ T cell repertoire.

Reverse transcription of about 0.5 to 1 ug RNA used random hexamers. Amplification of TCR beta CDR3 was carried out by immunoSEQ multiplex PCR, which covered 54 Vbeta and 13 Jbeta segments. TCRdb recomputed calls from the immunoSEQ multiplex PCR reads with MiXCR, one row per CDR3 protein. The table has approximately 190,000 distinct CDR3 sequences, approximately 94% seen once. The gene calls are TRBV6-2 or TRBV6-3 and TRBJ1-1, with TRBD1 matching 7 bases. This sequence originates from a human donor with Susac syndrome. Sequencing was performed on CD4+ T cells from PBMCs. In DNA, the CDR3 is TGTGCCAGCAGGAGAACAGGGGTTGATGAAGCTTTCTTT. It translates to CASRRTGVDEAFF.